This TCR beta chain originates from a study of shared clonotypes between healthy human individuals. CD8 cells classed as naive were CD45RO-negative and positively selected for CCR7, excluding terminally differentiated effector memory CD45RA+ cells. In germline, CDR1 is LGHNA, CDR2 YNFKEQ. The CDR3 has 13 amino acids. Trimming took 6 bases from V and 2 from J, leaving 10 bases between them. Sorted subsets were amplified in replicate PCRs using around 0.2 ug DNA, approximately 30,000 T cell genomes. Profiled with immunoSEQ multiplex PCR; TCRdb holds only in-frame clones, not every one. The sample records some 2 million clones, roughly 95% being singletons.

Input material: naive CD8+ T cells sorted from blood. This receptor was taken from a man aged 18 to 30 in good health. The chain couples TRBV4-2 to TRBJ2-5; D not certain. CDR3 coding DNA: TGTGCCAGCAGACGGGCAGAACAAGAGACCCAGTACTTC. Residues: CASRRAEQETQYF.